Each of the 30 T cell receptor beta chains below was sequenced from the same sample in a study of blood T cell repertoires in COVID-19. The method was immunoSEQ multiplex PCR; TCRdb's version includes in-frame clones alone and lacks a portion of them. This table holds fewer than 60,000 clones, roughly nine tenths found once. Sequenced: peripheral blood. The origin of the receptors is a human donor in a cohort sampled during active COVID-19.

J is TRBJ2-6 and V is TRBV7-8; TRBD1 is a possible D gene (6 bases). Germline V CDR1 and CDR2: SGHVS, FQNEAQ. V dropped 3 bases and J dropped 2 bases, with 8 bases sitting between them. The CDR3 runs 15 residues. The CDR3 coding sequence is TGTGCCAGCAGCTTCCAGGGGACTGGGGCCAACGTCCTGACTTTC. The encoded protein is CASSFQGTGANVLTF.

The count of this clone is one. The CDR3 region has the DNA TGTGCCATCACCGGACAGGCTCCCAATGAGCAGTTCTTC. It is translated as CAITGQAPNEQFF. V is TRBV10-3 and J is TRBJ2-1; the match to TRBD1 covers 7 bases. This CDR3 comprises 13 residues. CDR1 is ENHRY, CDR2 SYGVKD, per germline. V lost 7 bases, J lost 6 bases, and 6 bases stayed unmatched.

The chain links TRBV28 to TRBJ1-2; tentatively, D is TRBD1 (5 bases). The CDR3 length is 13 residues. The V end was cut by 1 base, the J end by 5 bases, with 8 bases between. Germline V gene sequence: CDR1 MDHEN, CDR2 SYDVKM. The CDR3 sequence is CASSLSTVYGYTF. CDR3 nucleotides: TGTGCCAGCAGTTTATCGACAGTTTATGGCTACACCTTC.

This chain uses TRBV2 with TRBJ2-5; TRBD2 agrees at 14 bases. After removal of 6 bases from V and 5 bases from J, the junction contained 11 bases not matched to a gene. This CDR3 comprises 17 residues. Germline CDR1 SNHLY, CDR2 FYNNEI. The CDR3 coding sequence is TGTGCCAGCAGCAGGAAACCGGGACTAGCGGGAGAGGAGACCCAGTACTTC. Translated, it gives CASSRKPGLAGEETQYF.

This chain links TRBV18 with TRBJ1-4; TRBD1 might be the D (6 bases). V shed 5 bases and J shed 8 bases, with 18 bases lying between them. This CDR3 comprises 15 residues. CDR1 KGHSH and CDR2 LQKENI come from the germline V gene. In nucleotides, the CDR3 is TGTGCCAGCTCAACCACAGGGTCAAGTGGAGAAAAACTGTTTTTT. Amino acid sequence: CASSTTGSSGEKLFF.

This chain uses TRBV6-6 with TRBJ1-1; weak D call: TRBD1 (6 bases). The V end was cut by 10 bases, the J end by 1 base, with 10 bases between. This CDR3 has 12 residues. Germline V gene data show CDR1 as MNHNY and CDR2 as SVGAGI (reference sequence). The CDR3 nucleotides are TGTGCCATCCGGACAGCGAACACTGAAGCTTTCTTT. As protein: CAIRTANTEAFF.

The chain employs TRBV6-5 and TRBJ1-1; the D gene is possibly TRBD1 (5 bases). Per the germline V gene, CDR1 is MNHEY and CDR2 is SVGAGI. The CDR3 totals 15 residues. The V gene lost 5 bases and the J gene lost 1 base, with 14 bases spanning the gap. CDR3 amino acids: CASSQRQWENTEAFF. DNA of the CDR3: TGTGCCAGCAGTCAAAGACAGTGGGAGAACACTGAAGCTTTCTTT.

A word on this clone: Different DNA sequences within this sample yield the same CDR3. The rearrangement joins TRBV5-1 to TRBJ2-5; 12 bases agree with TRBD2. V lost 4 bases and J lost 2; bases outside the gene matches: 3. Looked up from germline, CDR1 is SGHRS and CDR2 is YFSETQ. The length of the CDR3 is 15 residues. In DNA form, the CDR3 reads TGCGCCAGCAGCGAAGGGACTAGCGGGCAAGAGACCCAGTACTTC. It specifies CASSEGTSGQETQYF.

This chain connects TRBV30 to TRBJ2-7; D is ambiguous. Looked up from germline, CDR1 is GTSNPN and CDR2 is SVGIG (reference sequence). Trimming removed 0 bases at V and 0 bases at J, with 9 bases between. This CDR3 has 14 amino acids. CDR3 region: CAWSVSSVSYEQYF. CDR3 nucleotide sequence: TGTGCCTGGAGTGTATCCAGCGTCTCCTACGAGCAGTACTTC.

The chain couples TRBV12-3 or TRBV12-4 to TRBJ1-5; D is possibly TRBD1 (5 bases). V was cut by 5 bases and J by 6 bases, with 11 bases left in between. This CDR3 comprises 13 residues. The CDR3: CASSPGSGQPQHF. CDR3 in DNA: TGTGCCAGCAGTCCAGGGTCGGGTCAGCCCCAGCATTTT.

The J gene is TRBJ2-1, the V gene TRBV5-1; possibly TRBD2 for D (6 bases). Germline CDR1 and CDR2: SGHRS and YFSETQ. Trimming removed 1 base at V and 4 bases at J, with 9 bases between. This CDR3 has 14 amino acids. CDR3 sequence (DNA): TGCGCCAGCAGCTTGAAGGCGGGATACAATGAGCAGTTCTTC. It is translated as CASSLKAGYNEQFF. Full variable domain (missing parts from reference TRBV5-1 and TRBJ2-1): KAGVTQTPRYLIKTRGQQVTLSCSPISGHRSVSWYQQTPGQGLQFLFEYFSETQRNKGNFPGRFSGRQFSNSRSEMNVSTLELGDSALYLCASSLKAGYNEQFFGPGTRLTVL.

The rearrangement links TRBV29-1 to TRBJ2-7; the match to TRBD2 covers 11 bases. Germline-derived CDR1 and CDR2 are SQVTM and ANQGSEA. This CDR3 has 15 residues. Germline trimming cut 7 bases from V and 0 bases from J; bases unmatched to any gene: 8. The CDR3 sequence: CSGRSGTSGSYEQYF. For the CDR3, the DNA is TGCAGCGGTCGATCGGGGACTAGCGGCTCCTACGAGCAGTACTTC.

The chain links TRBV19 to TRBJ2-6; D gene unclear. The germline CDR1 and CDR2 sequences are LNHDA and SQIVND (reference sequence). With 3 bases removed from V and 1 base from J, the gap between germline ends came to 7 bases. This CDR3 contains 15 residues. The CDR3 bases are TGTGCCAGTAGTATCTCGACTTCTGGGGCCAACGTCCTGACTTTC. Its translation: CASSISTSGANVLTF.

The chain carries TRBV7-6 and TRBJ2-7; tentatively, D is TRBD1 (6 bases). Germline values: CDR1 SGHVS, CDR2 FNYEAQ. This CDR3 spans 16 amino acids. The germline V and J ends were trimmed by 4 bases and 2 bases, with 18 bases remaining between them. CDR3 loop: CASSSNVRGRPYEQYV. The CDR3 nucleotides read TGTGCCAGCAGCTCAAATGTCAGGGGAAGACCCTACGAGCAGTACGTC.

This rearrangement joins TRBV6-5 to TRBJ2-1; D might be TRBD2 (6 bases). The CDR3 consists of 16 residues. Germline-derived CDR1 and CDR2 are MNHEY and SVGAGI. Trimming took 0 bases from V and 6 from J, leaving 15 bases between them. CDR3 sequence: CASSYSTEGRPNEQFF. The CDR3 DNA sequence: TGTGCCAGCAGTTACTCGACGGAGGGCCGGCCCAATGAGCAGTTCTTC.

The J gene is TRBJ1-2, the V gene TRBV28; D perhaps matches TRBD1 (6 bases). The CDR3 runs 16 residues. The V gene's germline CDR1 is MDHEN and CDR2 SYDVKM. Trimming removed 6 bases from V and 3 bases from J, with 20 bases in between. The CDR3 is CASRVGSGGPYYGYTF. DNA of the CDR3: TGTGCCAGCAGGGTGGGGTCTGGGGGCCCATACTATGGCTACACCTTC.

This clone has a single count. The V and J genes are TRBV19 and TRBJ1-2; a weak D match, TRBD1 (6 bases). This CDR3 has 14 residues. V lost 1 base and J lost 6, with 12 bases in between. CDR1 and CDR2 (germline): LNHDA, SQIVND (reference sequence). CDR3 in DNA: TGTGCCAGTAGTATAGCGCTACAGGGAGATGGCTACACCTTC. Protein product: CASSIALQGDGYTF.

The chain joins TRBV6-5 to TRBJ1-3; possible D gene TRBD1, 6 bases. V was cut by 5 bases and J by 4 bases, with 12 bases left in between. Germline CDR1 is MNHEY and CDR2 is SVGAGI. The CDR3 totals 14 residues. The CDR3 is CASSRTVQGNTIYF. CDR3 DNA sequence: TGTGCCAGCAGTAGGACAGTGCAGGGAAACACCATATATTTT.

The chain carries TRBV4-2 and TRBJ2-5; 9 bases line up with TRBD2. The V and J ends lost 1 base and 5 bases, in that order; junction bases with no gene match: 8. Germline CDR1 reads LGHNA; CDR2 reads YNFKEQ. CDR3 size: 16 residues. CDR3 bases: TGTGCCAGCAGCCAAGTTGGGACTAGCCTCGGGGAGACCCAGTACTTC. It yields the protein CASSQVGTSLGETQYF.

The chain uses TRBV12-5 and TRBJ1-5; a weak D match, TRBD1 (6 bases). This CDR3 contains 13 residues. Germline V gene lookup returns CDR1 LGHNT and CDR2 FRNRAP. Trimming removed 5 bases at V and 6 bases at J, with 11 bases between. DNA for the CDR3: TGTGCTAGTGGTCAGGGGAGGGTTCAGCCCCAGCATTTT. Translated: CASGQGRVQPQHF.

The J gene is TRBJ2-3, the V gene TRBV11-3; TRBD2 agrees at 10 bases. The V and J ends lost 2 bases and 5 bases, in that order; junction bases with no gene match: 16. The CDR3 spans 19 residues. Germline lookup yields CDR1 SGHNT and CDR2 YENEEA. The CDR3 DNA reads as TGTGCCAGCAGCTTAATGAGAAGGCTAGCGGGAGCCGGTGGAGATACGCAGTATTTT. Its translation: CASSLMRRLAGAGGDTQYF.

In DNA form, the CDR3 reads TGTGCCAGCAGCTTAGTGAGGACAGGGGGCGTGAGAAACACTGAAGCTTTCTTT. Residues: CASSLVRTGGVRNTEAFF. The J gene is TRBJ1-1, the V gene TRBV7-6; 11 bases fit TRBD1. This CDR3 comprises 18 residues. Germline CDR1 is SGHVS and CDR2 is FNYEAQ. V lost 1 base, J lost 2 bases, and 9 bases stayed unmatched. The full variable domain, with the rest looked up from reference TRBV7-6 and TRBJ1-1, is GAGVSQSPRYKVTKRGQDVALRCDPISGHVSLYWYRQALGQGPEFLTYFNYEAQQDKSGLPNDRFSAERPEGSISTLTIQRTEQRDSAMYRCASSLVRTGGVRNTEAFFGQGTRLTVV.

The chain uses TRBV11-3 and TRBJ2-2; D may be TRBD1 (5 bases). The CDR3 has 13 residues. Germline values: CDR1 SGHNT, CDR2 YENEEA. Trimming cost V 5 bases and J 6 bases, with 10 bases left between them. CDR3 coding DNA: TGTGCCAGCAGCCAGGGTTTGGCCGGGGAGCTGTTTTTT. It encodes CASSQGLAGELFF.

CDR3 bases: TGCGCCAGCAGCTTGGAGGCGGGAGACTACAATGAGCAGTTCTTC. Amino acids: CASSLEAGDYNEQFF. The chain carries TRBV5-1 and TRBJ2-1; the match to TRBD2 covers 7 bases. This CDR3 is 15 amino acids long. The V gene end was trimmed by 0 bases and the J gene end by 3 bases; junction bases not matched to a gene: 3. Germline-derived CDR1 and CDR2 are SGHRS and YFSETQ.

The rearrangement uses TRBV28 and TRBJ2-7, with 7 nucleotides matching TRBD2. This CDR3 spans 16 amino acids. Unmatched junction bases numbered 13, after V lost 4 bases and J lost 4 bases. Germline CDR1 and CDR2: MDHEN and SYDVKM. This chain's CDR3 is CASSSGGFQANYEQYF. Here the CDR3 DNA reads TGTGCCAGCAGTTCCGGGGGGTTCCAGGCCAATTACGAGCAGTACTTC.

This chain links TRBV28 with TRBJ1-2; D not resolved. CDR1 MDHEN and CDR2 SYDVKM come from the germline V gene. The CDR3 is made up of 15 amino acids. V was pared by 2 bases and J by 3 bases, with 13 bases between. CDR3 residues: CASSLIEGSDYGYTF. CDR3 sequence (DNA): TGTGCCAGCAGTTTAATAGAGGGCTCGGACTATGGCTACACCTTC.

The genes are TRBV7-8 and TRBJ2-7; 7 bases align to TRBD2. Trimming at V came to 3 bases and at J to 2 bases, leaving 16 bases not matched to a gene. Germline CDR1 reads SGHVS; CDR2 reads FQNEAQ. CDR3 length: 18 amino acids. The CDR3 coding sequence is TGTGCCAGCAGCTTGGACACCTTACGGGAGCGGGGACCCTACGAGCAGTACGTC. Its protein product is CASSLDTLRERGPYEQYV.

CDR3 bases: TGCGCCAGCAGCTTGGGGGGGACAGAAAATTCACCCCTCCACTTT. It specifies CASSLGGTENSPLHF. The chain links TRBV5-1 to TRBJ1-6; 7 nucleotides align to TRBD1. The V and J ends lost 0 bases and 7 bases, in that order; junction bases with no gene match: 4. This CDR3 contains 15 residues. Germline V gives CDR1 SGHRS, CDR2 YFSETQ.

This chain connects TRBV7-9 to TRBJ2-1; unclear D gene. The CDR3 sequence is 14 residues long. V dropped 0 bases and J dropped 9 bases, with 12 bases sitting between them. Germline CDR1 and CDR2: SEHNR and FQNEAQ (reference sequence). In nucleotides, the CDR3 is TGTGCCAGCAGCTTAGCCCCCCTAGTTGGTGAGCAGTTCTTC. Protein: CASSLAPLVGEQFF. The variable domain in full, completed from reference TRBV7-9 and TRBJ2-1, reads DTGVSQNPRHKITKRGQNVTFRCDPISEHNRLYWYRQTLGQGPEFLTYFQNEAQLEKSRLLSDRFSAERPKGSFSTLEIQRTEQGDSAMYLCASSLAPLVGEQFFGPGTRLTVL.

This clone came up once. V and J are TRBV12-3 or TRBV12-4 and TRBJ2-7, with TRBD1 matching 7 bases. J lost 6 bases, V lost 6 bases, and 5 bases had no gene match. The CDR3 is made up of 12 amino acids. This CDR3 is CASRSTGSEQYF. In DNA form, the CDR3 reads TGTGCCAGCAGATCGACAGGGTCCGAGCAGTACTTC.